This passage covers 21 T cell receptor beta chains from one sample sequenced in a study of OX40 agonist ivuxolimab in advanced cancers. Here immunoSEQ multiplex PCR was the method, and the copy in TCRdb shows in-frame clones only, minus some. The table shows 65,000 to 85,000 clones, with just over 90% occurring only once. Sequenced here: CD4+ or CD8+ T cells sorted from blood, sampled in a trial of the OX40 agonist ivuxolimab. These receptors were obtained from an adult with an advanced solid tumor such as melanoma, head and neck, liver or kidney cancer.

This rearrangement joins TRBV11-2 to TRBJ2-5; no clear D. The DNA matches TRBJ2-7 better at its end, which makes the J call doubtful. In germline, CDR1 is SGHAT, CDR2 FQNNGV. The CDR3 contains 13 residues. Here the CDR3 DNA reads TGTGCCAGCAGCTTAGGGGTAGGGCGCGAGCAGTACTTC. Translated, it gives CASSLGVGREQYF.

The gene calls are TRBV5-6 and TRBJ1-5, with D possibly being TRBD1 (5 bases). The CDR3 runs to 14 residues. Trimming cost V 2 bases and J 1 base, with 7 bases left between them. Germline-derived CDR1 and CDR2 are SGHDT and YYEEEE. CDR3 bases: TGTGCCAGCAGCTTTGGGGGGAGCAATCAGCCCCAGCATTTT. Protein sequence: CASSFGGSNQPQHF.

The CDR3: CASSLVLWERGTDTQYF. Written as DNA, the CDR3 is TGTGCCAGCAGCTTAGTATTGTGGGAGCGGGGCACAGATACGCAGTATTTT. J is TRBJ2-3 and V is TRBV11-2, with TRBD2 as a possible D gene (6 bases). Trimming shortened V by 1 base and J by 1 base, and 15 bases separated the two germline ends. Germline CDR1 reads SGHAT; CDR2 reads FQNNGV. The length of the CDR3 is 17 residues.

Only one count was recorded for this clone. J is TRBJ1-3 and V is TRBV5-5; no clear D gene. Germline V gene sequence: CDR1 SGHKS, CDR2 YYEKEE (reference sequence). The length of the CDR3 is 14 residues. V was trimmed by 6 bases and J by 0 bases, leaving 10 bases between them. The CDR3 protein is CASILGLSGNTIYF. In DNA, the CDR3 is TGTGCCAGCATCCTCGGGCTCTCTGGAAACACCATATATTTT.

The rearrangement joins TRBV9 to TRBJ1-3; tentatively, D is TRBD1 (6 bases). The CDR3 sequence is 15 residues long. V dropped 0 bases and J dropped 2 bases, with 9 bases sitting between them. Per germline, CDR1 SGDLS and CDR2 YYNGEE. In nucleotides, the CDR3 is TGTGCCAGCAGCGTAGTGGGGGCGACTGGAAACACCATATATTTT. Translation: CASSVVGATGNTIYF.

The chain joins TRBV27 to TRBJ2-7; no clear D. Trimming took 2 bases from V and 7 from J, leaving 9 bases between them. CDR1 and CDR2 from the germline V gene are MNHEY and SMNVEV (reference sequence). The CDR3 is 12 amino acids. The CDR3 is CASSLIGREQYF. Written as DNA, the CDR3 is TGTGCCAGCAGTTTAATCGGACGAGAGCAGTACTTC.

The rearrangement uses TRBV11-2 and TRBJ2-7; 7 nucleotides agree with TRBD1. The trim removed 3 bases at V and 7 bases at J, leaving 6 bases unmatched. CDR1 and CDR2 (germline): SGHAT, FQNNGV. This CDR3 spans 13 amino acids. This chain's CDR3 is CASSLGQGDEQYF. DNA for the CDR3: TGTGCCAGCAGCTTGGGCCAGGGGGATGAGCAGTACTTC.

The chain uses TRBV15 and TRBJ1-6, with unresolved D. The CDR3 runs 14 residues. The germline V gene encodes CDR1 LNHNV and CDR2 YYDKDF (reference sequence). Deletions cut 4 bases from V and 10 bases from J, with 14 bases between. The CDR3 DNA follows: TGTGCCACCAGCAAGAATCAATTACGATCACCCCTCCACTTT. It yields the protein CATSKNQLRSPLHF.

About this clone: This same CDR3 is encoded by further DNA sequences in the sample. The rearrangement links TRBV19 to TRBJ1-1, with D uncertain. CDR3 length: 13 residues. V lost 2 bases to trimming and J lost 0 bases, with 4 bases between them. Germline loops: CDR1 LNHDA, CDR2 SQIVND (reference sequence). This CDR3 is CASSISMNTEAFF. The CDR3 DNA reads TGTGCCAGTAGTATATCCATGAACACTGAAGCTTTCTTT.

CDR3 in amino acids: CASSGGRAAGTGELFF. The CDR3 DNA reads TGTGCCAGCAGCGGGGGGCGGGCGGCCGGCACCGGGGAGCTGTTTTTT. The chain is built from TRBV9 and TRBJ2-2, with a tentative D call TRBD1 (6 bases). The V end lost 3 bases, the J end lost 4 bases, and 16 bases lay between the germline ends. This CDR3 is built from 16 residues. Germline assignment: CDR1 SGDLS and CDR2 YYNGEE.

The J gene is TRBJ2-1, the V gene TRBV7-9, with D unresolved. CDR3 length: 12 amino acids. The V end was cut by 5 bases, the J end by 9 bases, with 11 bases between. Per the germline V gene, CDR1 is SEHNR and CDR2 is FQNEAQ (reference sequence). This CDR3 reads CASSEKVLEQFF. The DNA for the CDR3 is TGTGCCAGCAGCGAGAAGGTACTTGAGCAGTTCTTC.

V and J are TRBV5-8 and TRBJ2-7; D perhaps matches TRBD2 (6 bases). The germline V and J ends were trimmed by 0 bases and 2 bases, with 15 bases remaining between them. Germline loops: CDR1 SGHTS, CDR2 YDEGEE. The CDR3 covers 16 residues. CDR3 amino acids: CASSLEPRRDPYEQYF. The CDR3 region has the DNA TGTGCCAGCAGCTTGGAGCCGCGGCGGGACCCCTACGAGCAGTACTTC.

V usage is TRBV6-5 and J usage is TRBJ2-1; D may be TRBD1 (6 bases). Per germline, CDR1 MNHEY and CDR2 SVGAGI. There are 15 residues in the CDR3. Trimming removed 4 bases at V and 5 bases at J, with 15 bases between. The CDR3 sequence is CASSSSVGQNNEQFF. DNA for the CDR3: TGTGCCAGCAGTTCCTCCGTAGGACAGAACAATGAGCAGTTCTTC.

The genes are TRBV5-6 and TRBJ1-4; 9 positions match TRBD1. Germline loops: CDR1 SGHDT, CDR2 YYEEEE. With V trimmed by 4 bases and J by 8 bases, 6 bases remained unmatched. The CDR3 has 14 residues. The CDR3 here is CASSHDRGREKLFF. The CDR3 DNA reads as TGTGCCAGCAGCCACGACAGGGGGAGGGAAAAACTGTTTTTT.

V gene TRBV7-2 combines with J gene TRBJ2-1; TRBD2 agrees at 10 bases. This CDR3 comprises 19 residues. Trimming took 4 bases from V and 0 from J; bases not matched to a gene: 12. Per the germline V gene, CDR1 is SGHTA and CDR2 is FQGNSA. The CDR3 spells CASSSDGTSESSSYNEQFF. CDR3 in DNA: TGTGCCAGCAGCTCCGACGGGACTAGCGAATCTAGCTCCTACAATGAGCAGTTCTTC.

The chain combines TRBV9 with TRBJ2-1; D might be TRBD1 (5 bases). Germline V lookup: CDR1 SGDLS, CDR2 YYNGEE. Trimming shortened V by 1 base and J by 2 bases, and 7 bases separated the two germline ends. The CDR3 consists of 14 residues. The CDR3 DNA reads as TGTGCCAGCAGCGTAACGGACACCTACAATGAGCAGTTCTTC. This translates into CASSVTDTYNEQFF.

This clone was detected only once. The CDR3 is CASSLVPSGGARAYEQYF. The CDR3 nucleotides are TGCGCCAGCAGCTTGGTACCTAGCGGGGGGGCTAGAGCCTACGAGCAGTACTTC. This chain joins TRBV5-1 and TRBJ2-7; 12 bases match TRBD2. The CDR3 extends over 18 amino acids. V was pared by 0 bases and J by 2 bases, with 9 bases of the junction left unmatched. Germline values: CDR1 SGHRS, CDR2 YFSETQ.

This chain connects TRBV5-1 to TRBJ1-1; D remains ambiguous. V was clipped by 2 bases and J by 1 base, with 18 bases between them. This CDR3 region has 17 residues. The germline V gene has CDR1 SGHRS and CDR2 YFSETQ. CDR3: CASSFLMLGMENTEAFF. For the CDR3, the DNA is TGCGCCAGCAGCTTTTTGATGTTGGGGATGGAGAACACTGAAGCTTTCTTT.

The chain is built from TRBV29-1 and TRBJ1-3, with D tentatively TRBD1 (6 bases). The CDR3 has 17 amino acids. Germline loops: CDR1 SQVTM, CDR2 ANQGSEA. V lost 1 base to trimming and J lost 0 bases, with 16 bases between them. The DNA of the CDR3 is TGCAGCGTTGAAGTTCCAGACAGGCCTGGCTCTGGAAACACCATATATTTT. As protein: CSVEVPDRPGSGNTIYF.

This rearrangement joins TRBV2 to TRBJ2-7; the D call may be TRBD1 or TRBD2 (6 bases each). This CDR3 is built from 14 residues. V shed 10 bases and J shed 5 bases, with 21 bases lying between them. CDR1 SNHLY and CDR2 FYNNEI come from the germline V gene. The DNA for the CDR3 is TGTGCCACCCCGGGGGCGGAAGGTCCCCACGAGCAGTACTTC. Residues: CATPGAEGPHEQYF.

The chain employs TRBV4-2 and TRBJ1-4; D possibly corresponds to TRBD1 (6 bases). The germline gives CDR1 LGHNA, CDR2 YNFKEQ. The CDR3 consists of 16 residues. Trimming left V 1 base short and J 8 bases short, with 17 bases between. The CDR3 here is CASSQGPDSFREKLFF. CDR3 bases: TGTGCCAGCAGCCAAGGACCGGACAGTTTTCGGGAAAAACTGTTTTTT.